The clone carrying this TCR beta chain was recorded many times. Its matching antigen is unknown. TCRdb called the 5' RACE reads again in MiXCR, with one record for every CDR3 protein. Of about 210,000 distinct CDR3 sequences listed, roughly a tenth are singletons. CDR1 is SNHLY, CDR2 FYNNEI, per germline. The CDR3 spans 13 residues. The V gene lost 6 bases and the J gene lost 6 bases, with 12 bases spanning the gap. The entry originates in a study of T-cell memory formation after mild COVID-19. General study findings and limits: Clones contracting across day 15 to 85 had a balanced CD4/CD8 profile; later expanding clones leaned CD4+.

Sequencing used PBMCs or a T cell subset sorted from them (not recorded which). The receptor was derived from a man aged 18 to 30 who had mild COVID-19 (a few samples of this study predate the infection). Cell type and time point are not known. The chain uses TRBV2 and TRBJ2-1; no reliable D call. The CDR3 loop reads CASRGQVGNEQFF. DNA of the CDR3: TGTGCCAGCAGAGGGCAGGTCGGCAATGAGCAGTTCTTC.